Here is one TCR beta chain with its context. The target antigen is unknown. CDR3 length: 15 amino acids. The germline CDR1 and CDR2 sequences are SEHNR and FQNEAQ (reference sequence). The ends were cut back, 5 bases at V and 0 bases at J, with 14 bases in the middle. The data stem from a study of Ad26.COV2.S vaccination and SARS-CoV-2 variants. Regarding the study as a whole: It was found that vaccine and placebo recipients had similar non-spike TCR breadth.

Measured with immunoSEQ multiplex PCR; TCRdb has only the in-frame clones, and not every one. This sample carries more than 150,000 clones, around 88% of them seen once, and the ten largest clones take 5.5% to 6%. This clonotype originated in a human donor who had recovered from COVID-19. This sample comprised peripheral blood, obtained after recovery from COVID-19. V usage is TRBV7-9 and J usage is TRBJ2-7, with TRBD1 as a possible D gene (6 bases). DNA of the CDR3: TGTGCCAGCAGCACAAACAGGGATAGCTCCTACGAGCAGTACTTC. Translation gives CASSTNRDSSYEQYF.